The clone carrying this T cell receptor beta chain appeared once. The record originates from a study of blood T cell repertoires in COVID-19. Study as a whole: Italy, Spain and the United States were the sources of the convalescent and acute COVID-19 samples.

V dropped 5 bases and J dropped 4 bases, with 12 bases sitting between them. Germline CDR1 is SEHNR and CDR2 is FQNEAQ (reference sequence). The CDR3 has 13 amino acids. Produced via immunoSEQ multiplex PCR; TCRdb's table is partial and in-frame only. The table shows 55,000 to 75,000 clones, with around 80% occurring only once. The sequenced sample consisted of peripheral blood. The receptor comes from a human donor in a cohort sampled during active COVID-19. The chain links TRBV7-9 to TRBJ2-7; D is perhaps TRBD2 (5 bases). The CDR3 reads CASSPATGYEQYF. CDR3 nucleotide sequence: TGTGCCAGCAGCCCCGCGACGGGGTACGAGCAGTACTTC.